Each of the 10 T cell receptor beta chains below was sequenced from the same sample in a study of blood T cell repertoires in COVID-19. Using immunoSEQ multiplex PCR, the repertoire was profiled, and TCRdb retains in-frame clones only, with some absent. This sample carries some 390,000 clones, roughly 86% of them seen once, and the ten largest clones take approximately 2.4%. What was sequenced was peripheral blood. These receptors originate from a woman aged 60 to 75 with COVID-19, enrolled during active disease.

The CDR3 region is CASSLGTVSGANVLTF. The DNA for the CDR3 is TGCGCCAGCAGCTTGGGGACTGTCTCTGGGGCCAACGTCCTGACTTTC. V gene TRBV5-1 combines with J gene TRBJ2-6, with D tentatively TRBD2 (5 bases). V dropped 0 bases and J dropped 0 bases, with 7 bases sitting between them. Germline values: CDR1 SGHRS, CDR2 YFSETQ. The CDR3 extends over 16 amino acids.

The chain combines TRBV5-1 with TRBJ2-4; D may be TRBD1 (5 bases). CDR1 and CDR2 (germline): SGHRS, YFSETQ. The CDR3 is made up of 15 amino acids. With 1 base removed from V and 12 bases from J, the gap between germline ends came to 20 bases. The CDR3 DNA follows: TGCGCCAGCAGCTTGTTCGGCCGCAGGGATACCCGTCAGTACTTC. Translation gives CASSLFGRRDTRQYF.

The V call is TRBV19, the J call TRBJ2-1, with 7 nucleotides matching TRBD2. In germline, CDR1 is LNHDA, CDR2 SQIVND (reference sequence). V shed 2 bases, J shed 3 bases, and the junction held 4 bases outside the gene matches. The CDR3 loop spans 15 amino acids. The CDR3 DNA sequence: TGTGCCAGTAGTATATGGCTAGCGGTCTACAATGAGCAGTTCTTC. Translation gives CASSIWLAVYNEQFF. The whole variable domain, filled in from reference TRBV19 and TRBJ2-1, reads DGGITQSPKYLFRKEGQNVTLSCEQNLNHDAMYWYRQDPGQGLRLIYYSQIVNDFQKGDIAEGYSVSREKKESFPLTVTSAQKNPTAFYLCASSIWLAVYNEQFFGPGTRLTVL.

This clone is a singleton in its sample. The chain is built from TRBV5-1 and TRBJ1-2; weak D call: TRBD1 (5 bases). This CDR3 contains 13 residues. Between the trimmed V and J ends, which lost 4 bases and 7 bases, there was a span of 14 bases. Germline CDR1 is SGHRS and CDR2 is YFSETQ. In nucleotides, the CDR3 is TGCGCCAGCAGCAACGCCAGGGATCCTGGCTACACCTTC. It encodes CASSNARDPGYTF.

The V and J genes are TRBV18 and TRBJ2-3, with TRBD1 identical over 9 bases. The germline V gene encodes CDR1 KGHSH and CDR2 LQKENI. Unmatched junction bases numbered 6, after V lost 6 bases and J lost 8 bases. The CDR3 runs 13 residues. The CDR3 bases are TGTGCCAGCTCCCGAGAACAGGGGGCTACGCAGTATTTT. Protein product: CASSREQGATQYF.

The chain combines TRBV19 with TRBJ1-4; 8 bases are a match to TRBD1. The V segment lost 3 bases and the J segment 8 bases; nucleotides outside the gene matches: 5. Germline-derived CDR1 and CDR2 are LNHDA and SQIVND (reference sequence). This CDR3 has 14 amino acids. The CDR3 reads CASSIGTGAEKLFF. The CDR3 bases are TGTGCCAGTAGTATTGGGACAGGCGCCGAAAAACTGTTTTTT.

This clone is a singleton in its sample. The chain links TRBV6-1 to TRBJ1-6; D is unresolved. This CDR3 has 16 residues. Deletions cut 2 bases from V and 0 bases from J, with 8 bases between. CDR1 and CDR2 from the germline V gene are MNHNS and SASEGT. In DNA, the CDR3 is TGTGCCAGCAGTGAATACAGAAGCTCCTATAATTCACCCCTCCACTTT. Translated: CASSEYRSSYNSPLHF.

The CDR3 sequence is CASSPKYPGLAGGPYNEQFF. Here the CDR3 DNA reads TGTGCCAGCTCACCCAAATACCCGGGACTAGCGGGGGGACCCTACAATGAGCAGTTCTTC. V is TRBV18 and J is TRBJ2-1, with 15 bases identical to TRBD2. The J segment lost 2 bases and the V segment lost 3 bases, leaving 11 bases of the junction unmatched. The CDR3 extends over 20 amino acids. Germline lookup yields CDR1 KGHSH and CDR2 LQKENI.

J is TRBJ2-1 and V is TRBV24-1, with 9 bases identical to TRBD2. CDR3 length: 18 amino acids. Germline CDR1 reads KGHDR; CDR2 reads SFDVKD. Trimming cost V 3 bases and J 3 bases; bases outside gene matches: 11. CDR3 nucleotide sequence: TGTGCCACCAGTGATCCGTCCATATTAGCGGGGGACTACAATGAGCAGTTCTTC. It codes for CATSDPSILAGDYNEQFF.

A few counts support this clone. V is TRBV18 and J is TRBJ2-2; D gene uncertain. In germline, CDR1 is KGHSH, CDR2 LQKENI. The CDR3 covers 14 residues. V was clipped by 3 bases and J by 1 base, with 6 bases between them. The CDR3, as DNA: TGTGCCAGCTCACCCCACGGGAACACCGGGGAGCTGTTTTTT. It translates to CASSPHGNTGELFF.